The 19 T cell receptor beta chains reported below all come from one sample, sequenced in a study of CD8 T cells in ankylosing spondylitis. TCRdb analysed the 5' RACE reads with MiXCR anew, one entry per CDR3 protein. The sample has just under 350,000 distinct CDR3 sequences; 14% to 15% are singletons. The material sequenced was blood, either unsorted or a sorted T cell fraction (not recorded which). The receptors shown here come from a male donor with ankylosing spondylitis or in good health (not recorded which).

This chain links TRBV3-1 with TRBJ2-2; D is unresolved. With 0 bases removed from V and 5 bases from J, the gap between germline ends came to 19 bases. The CDR3 has 18 amino acids. Germline lookup yields CDR1 LGHDT and CDR2 YNNKEL (reference sequence). The CDR3 DNA reads as TGTGCCAGCAGCCAAGATTTGGGTTTCCGTGGGGTGACCGGGGAGCTGTTTTTT. This sequence encodes CASSQDLGFRGVTGELFF.

In this sample, this clonotype turned up many times. V gene TRBV20-1 combines with J gene TRBJ2-2, with 10 bases aligning to TRBD2. Germline values: CDR1 DFQATT, CDR2 SNEGSKA (reference sequence). The V segment lost 3 bases and the J segment 7 bases; nucleotides outside the gene matches: 14. CDR3 size: 17 residues. The CDR3 nucleotides are TGCAGTGCTAGCCCCCCGGGGCTAGCGGGAGTTAGCGGGGAGCTGTTTTTT. Translated, it gives CSASPPGLAGVSGELFF.

This clonotype was seen a few times. The chain links TRBV12-3 or TRBV12-4 to TRBJ2-5; 7 nucleotides match TRBD2. V shed 0 bases and J 1 base; nucleotides not matched to a gene: 8. This CDR3 comprises 17 residues. Written as DNA, the CDR3 is TGTGCCAGCAGTTTAGCGCTGGCTAGCGGACCCCAAGAGACCCAGTACTTC. As protein: CASSLALASGPQETQYF.

This clonotype was counted ten times or more. The rearrangement links TRBV5-1 to TRBJ2-2; 7 bases match TRBD1. V was clipped by 0 bases and J by 3 bases; unmatched bases: 8. The CDR3 is 17 amino acids. Germline assignment: CDR1 SGHRS and CDR2 YFSETQ. The chain's CDR3 is CASSLGEGAYHTGELFF. The CDR3 DNA reads TGCGCCAGCAGCTTGGGAGAGGGGGCTTACCACACCGGGGAGCTGTTTTTT.

This clonotype was observed at least ten times. The chain employs TRBV12-3 or TRBV12-4 and TRBJ1-5; D gene unclear. V gave up 4 bases and J gave up 3 bases, with 22 bases separating them. This CDR3 has 18 amino acids. CDR3 region: CASSSQKFLRGNNQPQHF. The CDR3 nucleotides read TGTGCCAGCAGTTCCCAAAAATTCCTCCGGGGAAACAATCAGCCCCAGCATTTT.

This clonotype was seen only a few times. The rearrangement links TRBV25-1 to TRBJ2-7, with a weak D call TRBD2 (5 bases). The CDR3 covers 12 residues. V shed 3 bases and J shed 7 bases, with 10 bases lying between them. Germline CDR1 reads MGHDK; CDR2 reads SYGVNS. Here the CDR3 DNA reads TGTGCCAGCAGTGAGCGCTCGGGGGAGCAGTACTTC. It yields the protein CASSERSGEQYF.

This rearrangement joins TRBV10-3 to TRBJ2-3; the D gene is possibly TRBD1 (5 bases). The CDR3 has 15 residues. Per germline, CDR1 ENHRY and CDR2 SYGVKD. V lost 4 bases and J lost 0, with 11 bases in between. The CDR3 sequence: CAISGGHSSTDTQYF. The CDR3 nucleotides are TGTGCCATCAGTGGGGGCCATTCTAGCACAGATACGCAGTATTTT.

This clonotype came up a few times. The chain couples TRBV5-1 to TRBJ2-5, with D possibly being TRBD1 or TRBD2 (5 bases each). Germline V gene sequence: CDR1 SGHRS, CDR2 YFSETQ. This CDR3 region has 15 residues. V was pared by 2 bases and J by 2 bases, with 13 bases between. The DNA for the CDR3 is TGCGCCAGCAGCTTCCAGGGACGGTGGCAAGAGACCCAGTACTTC. Translation: CASSFQGRWQETQYF.

The table lists this clonotype with a few counts. The genes are TRBV12-3 or TRBV12-4 and TRBJ2-7; 9 nucleotides line up with TRBD1. V was clipped by 5 bases and J by 4 bases; unmatched bases: 9. The CDR3 covers 15 residues. The CDR3 bases are TGTGCCAGCAGTGACCCCGGGACAGGGTTGTACGAGCAGTACTTC. This gives the protein CASSDPGTGLYEQYF.

The genes are TRBV7-8 and TRBJ2-3, with D possibly being TRBD2 (5 bases). Germline V CDR1 and CDR2: SGHVS, FQNEAQ. This CDR3 is built from 15 residues. V lost 5 bases and J 5 bases, leaving 17 bases between the germline ends. CDR3 DNA: TGTGCCAGCAGCCCCCTGACGGGCGAGGGAGATACGCAGTATTTT. Translation gives CASSPLTGEGDTQYF.

The chain has TRBV2 and TRBJ2-7; either TRBD1 or TRBD2 may supply D (6 bases each). Germline CDR1 and CDR2: SNHLY and FYNNEI. Trimming cost V 1 base and J 1 base, with 8 bases left between them. The CDR3 length is 14 residues. For the CDR3, the DNA is TGTGCCAGCAGTGAAGAAGGGGGGTCCTACGAGCAGTACTTC. Amino acid sequence: CASSEEGGSYEQYF.

This clonotype occurred a few times. Here the CDR3 reads CASRPGNPYEQYF. For the CDR3, the DNA is TGTGCCAGCAGACCCGGGAATCCCTACGAGCAGTACTTC. V is TRBV6-6 and J is TRBJ2-7; D is possibly TRBD2 (5 bases). The CDR3 extends over 13 amino acids. Trimming took 6 bases from V and 2 from J, leaving 11 bases between them. The germline gives CDR1 MNHNY, CDR2 SVGAGI (reference sequence).

This clonotype was counted between two and nine times. The chain has TRBV12-3 or TRBV12-4 and TRBJ2-2; 7 bases match TRBD1. This CDR3 has 14 amino acids. V was clipped by 3 bases and J by 4 bases; unmatched bases: 2. CDR3 residues: CASSFNRGTGELFF. The DNA of the CDR3 is TGTGCCAGCAGTTTTAACAGGGGCACCGGGGAGCTGTTTTTT.

V gene TRBV29-1 combines with J gene TRBJ1-6; 11 nucleotides align to TRBD1. Germline V lookup: CDR1 SQVTM, CDR2 ANQGSEA. With V trimmed by 6 bases and J by 8 bases, 6 bases remained unmatched. The CDR3 extends over 14 amino acids. CDR3 region: CSVQDRGPDSPLHF. CDR3 coding DNA: TGCAGCGTCCAGGACAGGGGGCCTGATTCACCCCTCCACTTT.

A few counts support this clonotype. This chain links TRBV12-3 or TRBV12-4 with TRBJ2-7; D possibly corresponds to TRBD1 (5 bases). CDR3 size: 14 residues. V lost 3 bases to trimming and J lost 1 base, with 10 bases between them. The CDR3 protein is CASSLGQLSYEQYF. The CDR3 DNA sequence: TGTGCCAGCAGTTTGGGGCAGCTGTCCTACGAGCAGTACTTC.

This chain connects TRBV27 to TRBJ2-2; maybe TRBD1 (6 bases). V gave up 2 bases and J gave up 1 base, with 8 bases separating them. Per the germline V gene, CDR1 is MNHEY and CDR2 is SMNVEV (reference sequence). The CDR3 totals 15 residues. In DNA form, the CDR3 reads TGTGCCAGCAGTTTACAGACAGGGAACACCGGGGAGCTGTTTTTT. It codes for CASSLQTGNTGELFF.

There are a few counts of this clonotype. Written as DNA, the CDR3 is TGTGCCAGCAGCTTAGCGGCCTCTTCCTTGAACACCGGGGAGCTGTTTTTT. It is translated as CASSLAASSLNTGELFF. V usage is TRBV7-8 and J usage is TRBJ2-2; D gene unclear. CDR1 and CDR2 (germline): SGHVS, FQNEAQ. V lost 0 bases and J 1 base, leaving 12 bases between the germline ends. CDR3 length: 17 amino acids.

For this clonotype: At one of its ends the junction is not consistent with the germline gene, which may arise from a read error. V gene TRBV5-1 combines with J gene TRBJ1-1; perhaps TRBD1 as D (6 bases). The CDR3 has 12 residues. CDR1 and CDR2 from the germline V gene are SGHRS and YFSETQ. Here the CDR3 reads CASSLVGGLGLF. For the CDR3, the DNA is TGCGCCAGCAGCTTGGTTGGGGGGCTCGGGCTCTTT.

This clonotype was detected a few times. This chain links TRBV5-5 with TRBJ1-6; TRBD1 matches 7 bases. Trimming removed 4 bases from V and 4 bases from J; junction bases left unmatched: 8. Germline V gene lookup returns CDR1 SGHKS and CDR2 YYEKEE (reference sequence). CDR3 length: 16 residues. In DNA, the CDR3 is TGTGCCAGCAGCGTACTAGACAGGGCGTATAATTCACCCCTCCACTTT. Translating gives CASSVLDRAYNSPLHF. The full variable domain, completed using reference TRBV5-5 and TRBJ1-6, is DAGVTQSPTHLIKTRGQQVTLRCSPISGHKSVSWYQQVLGQGPQFIFQYYEKEERGRGNFPDRFSARQFPNYSSELNVNALLLGDSALYLCASSVLDRAYNSPLHFGNGTRLTVT.